Following are 10 T cell receptor beta chains from one sample sequenced in a study of blood T cells in healthy people across ages. PCR was performed a second time for roughly 7 to 12 cycles using a sample-barcoded 5' primer and a J-beta primer mix. TCRdb itself ran the 5' RACE reads through MiXCR, one entry per CDR3 protein. The sample consists of approximately 1.5 million distinct CDR3 sequences, around 35% of them appearing once. Sequencing was carried out using blood. The origin of the receptors is a woman in her twenties or thirties in good health.

V is TRBV5-6 and J is TRBJ2-7; no definite D call. The CDR3 has 17 residues. The ends were cut back, 0 bases at V and 0 bases at J, with 16 bases in the middle. Germline-derived CDR1 and CDR2 are SGHDT and YYEEEE. CDR3 protein: CASSLGPVITSSYEQYF. CDR3 bases: TGTGCCAGCAGCTTGGGGCCAGTGATAACGAGCTCCTACGAGCAGTACTTC.

This clonotype was counted between two and nine times. The V gene is TRBV15, the J gene TRBJ2-3; perhaps TRBD1 as D (6 bases). Germline V lookup: CDR1 LNHNV, CDR2 YYDKDF (reference sequence). Trimming shortened V by 1 base and J by 0 bases, and 17 bases separated the two germline ends. The CDR3 is 18 residues long. The CDR3: CATSRVPGHKESTDTQYF. The CDR3 nucleotides are TGTGCCACCAGCAGAGTTCCGGGACACAAGGAAAGCACAGATACGCAGTATTTT.

The V and J genes are TRBV5-1 and TRBJ1-4, with D maybe TRBD1 (5 bases). Trimming shortened V by 0 bases and J by 8 bases, and 11 bases separated the two germline ends. The CDR3 runs 14 residues. Germline assignment: CDR1 SGHRS and CDR2 YFSETQ. Here the CDR3 DNA reads TGCGCCAGCAGCTTGGGGGGGACTCAGGAAAAACTGTTTTTT. It is translated as CASSLGGTQEKLFF. Full variable domain (remainder filled in from reference TRBV5-1 and TRBJ1-4): KAGVTQTPRYLIKTRGQQVTLSCSPISGHRSVSWYQQTPGQGLQFLFEYFSETQRNKGNFPGRFSGRQFSNSRSEMNVSTLELGDSALYLCASSLGGTQEKLFFGSGTQLSVL.

DNA for the CDR3: TGCGCCAGCAGCTTGGATGGGGGGCGCCCAGAGACCCAGTACTTC. Encoded protein: CASSLDGGRPETQYF. V and J are TRBV5-1 and TRBJ2-5, with D tentatively TRBD1 or TRBD2 (6 bases each). Germline CDR1 SGHRS, CDR2 YFSETQ. Trimming left V 0 bases short and J 4 bases short, with 13 bases between. This CDR3 contains 15 residues.

V and J are TRBV18 and TRBJ2-5, with D possibly being TRBD1 (6 bases). The J call may be faulty, since TRBJ2-7 better matches the DNA end. The CDR3 extends over 16 amino acids. Germline CDR1 and CDR2: KGHSH and LQKENI. The CDR3, as DNA: TGTGCCAGCTCACCTCAACGACAGGTCCAAACCGACGAGCAGTACTTC. Residues: CASSPQRQVQTDEQYF.

As concerns this clonotype: One end of the junction is discordant with germline, which a read error may explain. The rearrangement uses TRBV5-1 and TRBJ2-7; D might be TRBD1 (5 bases). From germline, CDR1 is SGHRS and CDR2 YFSETQ. This CDR3 has 14 residues. The CDR3 protein is CASSLGAAWGERYF. CDR3 DNA sequence: TGCGCCAGCAGCTTGGGGGCAGCCTGGGGCGAGCGGTACTTC.

There are a few counts of this clonotype. The chain recombines TRBV9 with TRBJ1-2; no reliable D call. Germline CDR1 is SGDLS and CDR2 is YYNGEE. V was cut by 0 bases and J by 2 bases, with 11 bases left in between. The CDR3 is made up of 15 amino acids. The CDR3 sequence: CASSVAQHGNYGYTF. Written as DNA, the CDR3 is TGTGCCAGCAGCGTAGCTCAGCACGGCAACTATGGCTACACCTTC.

This clonotype was seen repeatedly, ten times or more. This chain links TRBV4-1 with TRBJ2-1; the D is unclear. There are 12 residues in the CDR3. The germline gives CDR1 MGHRA, CDR2 YSYEKL. Trimming cost V 1 base and J 6 bases, with 4 bases left between them. The DNA of the CDR3 is TGCGCCAGCAGCCAAGGGACCAATGAGCAGTTCTTC. It encodes CASSQGTNEQFF.

This clonotype was counted once. The chain recombines TRBV5-1 with TRBJ2-2; unclear D gene. The length of the CDR3 is 14 residues. CDR1 and CDR2 from the germline V gene are SGHRS and YFSETQ. V lost 1 base, J lost 6 bases, and 10 bases lay in between. CDR3 DNA: TGCGCCAGCAGCTTGAAAGGAGTTGCCGGGGAGCTGTTTTTT. It is translated as CASSLKGVAGELFF.

This chain links TRBV14 with TRBJ1-2; TRBD1 aligns across 8 bases. The ends lost 5 bases at V and 2 bases at J; junction bases unmatched: 10. The CDR3 is 16 residues long. The V gene's germline CDR1 is SGHDN and CDR2 FVKESK. CDR3 loop: CASSVGRDRQNYGYTF. The CDR3, as DNA: TGTGCCAGCAGCGTCGGGAGGGACAGGCAGAACTATGGCTACACCTTC.